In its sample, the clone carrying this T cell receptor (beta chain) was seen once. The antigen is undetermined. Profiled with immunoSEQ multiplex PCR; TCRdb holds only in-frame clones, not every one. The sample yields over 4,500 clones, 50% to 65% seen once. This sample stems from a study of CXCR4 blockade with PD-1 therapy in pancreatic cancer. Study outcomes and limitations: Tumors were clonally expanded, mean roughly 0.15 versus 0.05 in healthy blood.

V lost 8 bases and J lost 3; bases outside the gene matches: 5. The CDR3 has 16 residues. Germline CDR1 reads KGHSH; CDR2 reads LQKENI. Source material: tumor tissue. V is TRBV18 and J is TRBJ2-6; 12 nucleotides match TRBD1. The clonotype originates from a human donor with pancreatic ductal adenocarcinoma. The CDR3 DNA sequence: TGTGCCAGCCTGGGACAGGGGGCTTATGGGGCCAACGTCCTGACTTTC. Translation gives CASLGQGAYGANVLTF.